A single TCR beta chain is shown here with its context. Antigen specificity is unknown. V lost 4 bases and J 7 bases, leaving 14 bases between the germline ends. CDR1 is MNHEY and CDR2 is SVGAGI in the germline V gene. This CDR3 contains 13 residues. The sample is drawn from a study of T cell responses to AZD1222 COVID-19 vaccine. The study, taken as a whole, reports: Researchers took repertoire samples only after the peak T cell response had come. Targets within unmutated variant regions were reportedly found for nearly half of spike-specific TCRs. White British donors predominated, females outnumbered males, and clonal diversity was possibly underestimated.

The protocol was immunoSEQ multiplex PCR, while the TCRdb copy is restricted to in-frame clones and leaves out a portion. The sample has under 200,000 clones; 85% to 95% are singletons. The chain couples TRBV6-5 to TRBJ2-7; no firm D call. Specimen: peripheral blood, collected on day 0 of AZD1222 vaccination. The receptor's source is an adult in good health. This CDR3 is CASSSLASKEQYF. CDR3 DNA sequence: TGTGCCAGCAGTTCCTTAGCATCCAAGGAGCAGTACTTC.